This passage covers 18 T cell receptor beta chains from one sample sequenced in a study of blood T cells in healthy people across ages. A sample-barcoded 5' primer and a J-beta primer mix were used in a second PCR of roughly 6 to 11 cycles. TCRdb reprocessed the 5' RACE reads via MiXCR and lists one record per CDR3 protein. The sample comprises around 1,800,000 distinct CDR3 sequences, about two fifths of which are singletons, and about 23% rests with the top ten. Sequencing input: blood. These receptors came from a human donor in good health.

A few counts support this clonotype. The chain joins TRBV2 to TRBJ2-3; possibly TRBD2 for D (6 bases). This CDR3 contains 14 residues. With 6 bases removed from V and 7 bases from J, the gap between germline ends came to 17 bases. CDR1 and CDR2 from the germline V gene are SNHLY and FYNNEI. CDR3 nucleotides: TGTGCCAGCAGGGGGGACTCCAGTGTCTATACGCAGTATTTT. It yields the protein CASRGDSSVYTQYF.

The chain employs TRBV7-9 and TRBJ1-5; D is undetermined. V lost 1 base and J 15 bases, leaving 13 bases between the germline ends. This CDR3 comprises 12 residues. Germline V gene sequence: CDR1 SEHNR, CDR2 FQNEAQ (reference sequence). CDR3 amino acids: CASSLEDLLMHF. The CDR3 DNA follows: TGTGCCAGCAGCTTAGAAGATCTTTTAATGCATTTT.

The CDR3 nucleotides are TGCGCCAGCAGCTCACAGGGCCACGAGCAGTACTTC. Amino acid sequence: CASSSQGHEQYF. The rearrangement links TRBV5-1 to TRBJ2-7; perhaps TRBD1 as D (6 bases). The CDR3 is 12 residues long. Germline V gene data show CDR1 as SGHRS and CDR2 as YFSETQ. Trimming took off 3 bases at V and 5 bases at J, with 9 bases between the two ends. Full variable domain (outside the CDR3, taken from reference TRBV5-1 and TRBJ2-7): KAGVTQTPRYLIKTRGQQVTLSCSPISGHRSVSWYQQTPGQGLQFLFEYFSETQRNKGNFPGRFSGRQFSNSRSEMNVSTLELGDSALYLCASSSQGHEQYFGPGTRLTVT.

This clonotype was recorded once. This sequence joins TRBV6-2 or TRBV6-3 and TRBJ1-1, with D possibly TRBD1 on 5 matching bases. The germline V gene has CDR1 MNHEY and CDR2 SVGEGT. The CDR3 spans 14 residues. Trimming shortened V by 1 base and J by 4 bases, and 10 bases separated the two germline ends. The CDR3 sequence is CASSYWDVGTEAFF. The CDR3 DNA reads as TGTGCCAGCAGTTACTGGGACGTCGGCACTGAAGCTTTCTTT.

The chain uses TRBV4-1 and TRBJ1-4; TRBD1 might be the D (6 bases). Germline V gene data show CDR1 as MGHRA and CDR2 as YSYEKL. The germline V and J ends were trimmed by 6 bases and 7 bases, with 18 bases remaining between them. There are 15 residues in the CDR3. The CDR3 loop reads CASRQQGTASEKLFF. CDR3 nucleotide sequence: TGCGCCAGCAGGCAACAGGGAACGGCGAGTGAAAAACTGTTTTTT.

This sequence joins TRBV7-6 and TRBJ2-1; a possible D gene is TRBD1 (5 bases). Germline V lookup: CDR1 SGHVS, CDR2 FNYEAQ. The CDR3 is 15 amino acids. With 5 bases removed from V and 9 bases from J, the gap between germline ends came to 20 bases. CDR3 bases: TGTGCCAGCAGCCCCCTTGGGCAGGGTCCGCGTGAGCAGTTCTTC. It encodes CASSPLGQGPREQFF.

This sequence joins TRBV27 and TRBJ1-2; D may be TRBD1 (6 bases). Germline V lookup: CDR1 MNHEY, CDR2 SMNVEV (reference sequence). This CDR3 contains 15 residues. V was pared by 5 bases and J by 6 bases, with 19 bases between. CDR3: CASSPYRDTGHGYTF. DNA of the CDR3: TGTGCCAGCAGTCCCTATAGGGACACCGGCCATGGCTACACCTTC.

Concerning this clonotype: A read error may produce the germline difference seen at one junction end. This chain links TRBV15 with TRBJ2-5; the D gene is possibly TRBD2 (5 bases). Germline V gene sequence: CDR1 LNHNV, CDR2 YYDKDF (reference sequence). This CDR3 region has 13 residues. CDR3 amino acids: CVTSRGIRETQYF. The CDR3 DNA reads TGTGTCACCAGCCGGGGAATTCGAGAGACCCAGTACTTC.

In regard to this clonotype: A read error may account for a junction end that differs from germline. The chain uses TRBV6-5 and TRBJ2-4; TRBD2 aligns across 10 bases. CDR3 length equals 15 residues. The germline V gene encodes CDR1 MNHEY and CDR2 SVGAGI. CDR3 sequence: CASSRSPSGGQTQDF. Here the CDR3 DNA reads TGTGCCAGCAGCCGCTCCCCTAGCGGGGGACAGACCCAGGACTTC.

Concerning this clonotype: Given a much more abundant clone one base away, this may be a read error. This sequence joins TRBV4-3 and TRBJ2-1, with 9 bases aligning to TRBD1. Germline loops: CDR1 LGHNA, CDR2 YSLEER. The V and J ends lost 1 base and 10 bases, in that order; junction bases with no gene match: 5. The CDR3 contains 14 residues. The CDR3 spells CASSQGDRGYEQFF. The DNA of the CDR3 is TGCGCCAGCAGCCAAGGCGACAGGGGGTACGAGCAGTTCTTC.

This chain connects TRBV6-6 to TRBJ2-1; 8 nucleotides match TRBD2. The ends lost 10 bases at V and 6 bases at J; junction bases unmatched: 5. Germline V gives CDR1 MNHNY, CDR2 SVGAGI (reference sequence). This CDR3 comprises 12 residues. CDR3 nucleotides: TGTGCCACGGGAGGGTTCCTCAATGAGCAGTTCTTC. Protein product: CATGGFLNEQFF.

The chain recombines TRBV29-1 with TRBJ2-5, with unresolved D. Germline values: CDR1 SQVTM, CDR2 ANQGSEA. CDR3 length: 12 residues. The V end lost 7 bases, the J end lost 1 base, and 10 bases lay between the germline ends. The CDR3 DNA sequence: TGCAGCGCCTGGGATTTCCAAGAGACCCAGTACTTC. It yields the protein CSAWDFQETQYF.

The rearrangement uses TRBV24-1 and TRBJ2-5, with unresolved D. CDR1 and CDR2 from the germline V gene are KGHDR and SFDVKD. V was trimmed by 1 base and J by 3 bases, leaving 11 bases between them. The CDR3 contains 15 residues. The CDR3 DNA reads as TGTGCCACCAGTGATTTTGGTAGTGAAGAAGAGACCCAGTACTTC. As protein: CATSDFGSEEETQYF.

This clonotype occurred a few times. The V gene is TRBV6-2 or TRBV6-3, the J gene TRBJ2-7; D is perhaps TRBD1 (6 bases). The CDR3 is made up of 15 amino acids. Germline lookup yields CDR1 MNHEY and CDR2 SVGEGT. V was shortened by 4 bases and J by 3 bases, with 16 bases between the two germline ends. DNA of the CDR3: TGTGCCAGCAGTTCCGAGTTGGGACATTACTACGAGCAGTACTTC. Its protein product is CASSSELGHYYEQYF.

This clonotype was counted a few times. The chain combines TRBV5-1 with TRBJ2-1; D is perhaps TRBD2 (6 bases). Germline-derived CDR1 and CDR2 are SGHRS and YFSETQ. This CDR3 is 18 amino acids long. Trimming removed 0 bases from V and 3 bases from J, with 19 bases in between. CDR3 coding DNA: TGCGCCAGCAGCTTGGTCAGGGACTCCACCTCCAGCTACAATGAGCAGTTCTTC. It encodes CASSLVRDSTSSYNEQFF.

This clonotype was observed a few times. V gene TRBV7-8 combines with J gene TRBJ2-7, with TRBD2 matching over 7 bases. The J call may be faulty, since TRBJ2-5 better matches the DNA end. The germline gives CDR1 SGHVS, CDR2 FQNEAQ. This CDR3 region has 16 residues. CDR3 protein: CASSLPWVRGKETQYF. CDR3 in DNA: TGTGCCAGCAGCCTGCCTTGGGTGCGGGGGAAGGAGACCCAGTACTTC.

This clonotype was seen a handful of times. The chain links TRBV5-1 to TRBJ1-2; 9 bases agree with TRBD1. Germline V gene sequence: CDR1 SGHRS, CDR2 YFSETQ. The CDR3 loop spans 15 amino acids. V was clipped by 4 bases and J by 4 bases; unmatched bases: 8. CDR3 in amino acids: CASSLGDRDAYGYTF. Here the CDR3 DNA reads TGCGCCAGCAGCCTGGGGGACAGGGATGCCTATGGCTACACCTTC.

The chain combines TRBV4-1 with TRBJ2-1; D not certain. Trimming pared 5 bases from V and 2 bases from J, leaving 10 bases between. Germline assignment: CDR1 MGHRA and CDR2 YSYEKL. CDR3 length: 14 amino acids. The CDR3 nucleotides read TGCGCCAGCAGCAAGGGAATTGCCTACAATGAGCAGTTCTTC. This codes for CASSKGIAYNEQFF.